The rows below give T cell receptor beta chains drawn from one sample of a study of blood T cell repertoires in COVID-19. The repertoire was sequenced with immunoSEQ multiplex PCR; TCRdb's copy has only in-frame clones and lacks some. The repertoire holds 90,000 to 150,000 clones, with roughly 90% as singletons. What was sequenced was peripheral blood. All receptors derive from a man aged 65 to 85 who had recovered from COVID-19. The CDR3 runs from the conserved cysteine through the conserved F or W. D genes are given only for firm matches. Only part of the rows carry a size: once, few, many, or a class if the clone is expanded.

TRBV7-9,-,TRBD1,TRBJ1-6,TGTGCCAGCAGATCGACAGGGGTTAATTCACCCCTCCACTTT,CASRSTGVNSPLHF
TRBV2,many,TRBD2,TRBJ2-7,TGTGCCAGCAGGTGGAGCGGGGACTCCTACGAGCAGTACTTC,CASRWSGDSYEQYF
TRBV7-2,-,-,TRBJ1-1,TGTGCCAGCAGCTTAGAGTACTATAAAACTGAAGCTTTCTTT,CASSLEYYKTEAFF
TRBV4-3,-,TRBD2,TRBJ2-3,TGCGCCAGCAGCCAAGATCTCCCATCGGGGGGGATGGGAGATACGCAGTATTTT,CASSQDLPSGGMGDTQYF
TRBV5-8,-,TRBD1,TRBJ1-5,TGTGCCAGCACAGATGGGGACAGGGGCACGAAGCCCCAGCATTTT,CASTDGDRGTKPQHF
TRBV3-1/TRBV3-2,-,-,TRBJ1-2,TGTGCCAGCAGCCCTACCTGGACTCGCTATGGCTACACCTTC,CASSPTWTRYGYTF
TRBV28,-,-,TRBJ1-2,TGTGCCAGCAGTTTAAGGGGACAAGGACGGAACCCCCTTTATGGCTACACCTTC,CASSLRGQGRNPLYGYTF
TRBV7-9,-,TRBD2,TRBJ2-5,TGTGCCAGCAGCGGACTAGCGGGGGGACTCCAAGAGACCCAGTACTTC,CASSGLAGGLQETQYF
TRBV7-3,many,-,TRBJ2-1,TGTGCCAGCAGCTCGTCCCCGGGCTCCTACAATGAGCAGTTCTTC,CASSSSPGSYNEQFF
TRBV28,-,-,TRBJ2-7,TGTGCCAGCAGTCCTAGGGTTGTTGGGCGTCCTAGGGGCTATTTGTACGAGCAGTACTTC,CASSPRVVGRPRGYLYEQYF
TRBV28,few,TRBD1,TRBJ1-6,TGTGCCAGCAGGGGCCCCGGGACAGTGCTTGGTTCACCCCTCCACTTT,CASRGPGTVLGSPLHF
TRBV10-1,-,TRBD2,TRBJ2-3,TGCGCCAGCACAGAGCGGGGACGAGATACGCAGTATTTT,CASTERGRDTQYF
TRBV18,-,-,TRBJ2-2,TGTGCCAGCTCACCCCTGCAGGGGTCGAACACCGGGGAGCTGTTTTTT,CASSPLQGSNTGELFF
TRBV30,-,-,TRBJ1-1,TGTGCCTGGAGTCTTTGGAACACTGAAGCTTTCTTT,CAWSLWNTEAFF
TRBV18,-,TRBD2,TRBJ2-2,TGTGCCAGCTCACAAAACTTAGCGGGGACGAACACCGGGGAGCTGTTTTTT,CASSQNLAGTNTGELFF
TRBV6-5,-,TRBD1,TRBJ1-2,TGTGCCAGCAGCTACGGACAGGGAGATTATAGTGGCTACACCTTC,CASSYGQGDYSGYTF
TRBV19,-,TRBD1,TRBJ1-5,TGTGCCAGTAGTATTCTGCTAGGGGACAGGGGTAGCAATCAGCCCCAGCATTTT,CASSILLGDRGSNQPQHF
TRBV24-1,-,-,TRBJ1-4,TGTGCCACCAGTGACCTCGGGGTTGCAACTAATGAAAAACTGTTTTTT,CATSDLGVATNEKLFF
TRBV18,-,-,TRBJ1-1,TGTGCCAGCTCACCATATCAGAGGTACACTGAAGCTTTCTTT,CASSPYQRYTEAFF
TRBV9,-,TRBD2,TRBJ2-3,TGTGCCAGCAGCCTTGGGACTAGCGGTGAAGATACGCAGTATTTT,CASSLGTSGEDTQYF
TRBV19,-,TRBD1,TRBJ1-6,TGTGCCAGCTCACCACTCAGGGGGCGCGCCTATAATTCACCCCTCCACTTT,CASSPLRGRAYNSPLHF
TRBV15,-,-,TRBJ2-3,TGTGCCACCAGCAGGAACAGGGCGCCAGATACGCAGTATTTT,CATSRNRAPDTQYF
TRBV28,-,TRBD2,TRBJ2-7,TGTGCCAGCAGTTTGTTCGGGGGGGGTTACGAGCAGTACTTC,CASSLFGGGYEQYF
TRBV5-4,-,TRBD1,TRBJ2-2,TGTGCCAGCAGCTTCCAGCCAGGGGGTCAGGGCACCGGGGAGCTGTTTTTT,CASSFQPGGQGTGELFF
TRBV6-1,-,-,TRBJ1-6,TGTGCCAGCAGTGACAGCAGCCTTAGGGGTTCACCCCTCCACTTT,CASSDSSLRGSPLHF
TRBV30,once,-,TRBJ2-3,TGTGCCTGGAGCTCCGACTTCGCCCGCACAGATACGCAGTATTTT,CAWSSDFARTDTQYF
TRBV6-5,-,-,TRBJ1-5,TGTGCCAGCAGTAATACAGGGCCCAATCAGCCCCAGCATTTT,CASSNTGPNQPQHF
TRBV15,-,TRBD1,TRBJ2-1,TGTGCCACCAGCAGAGATACAGGGGGGTTCAATGAGCAGTTCTTC,CATSRDTGGFNEQFF
TRBV27,-,-,TRBJ1-2,TGTGCCAGCGGGTTCGGCGGAAACTATGGCTACACCTTC,CASGFGGNYGYTF
TRBV19,-,-,TRBJ1-4,TGTGCCAGTAGTATATCCGGGAGAGGAACTAATGAAAAACTGTTTTTT,CASSISGRGTNEKLFF
TRBV3-1/TRBV3-2,-,-,TRBJ2-7,TGTGCCAGCAGCCAAGCACAGGGGAGGTTCGAGCAGTACTTC,CASSQAQGRFEQYF
TRBV2,-,-,TRBJ2-1,TGTGCCAGCAGGGACTCCCACGGCGAGCAGTTCTTC,CASRDSHGEQFF
TRBV7-2,-,TRBD1,TRBJ1-2,TGTGCCAGCAGCTTAGAAGGGGACAGGGGGAGAGGCTATGGCTACACCTTC,CASSLEGDRGRGYGYTF
TRBV5-1,once,TRBD1,TRBJ1-2,TGCGCCAGCAGCCCTGGGACAGACTGGGGCTACACCTTC,CASSPGTDWGYTF
TRBV11-2,once,-,TRBJ1-4,TGTGCCAGCAGCTTAGGTCCCCACAGGGACGGTAAACTGTTTTTT,CASSLGPHRDGKLFF
TRBV14,once,TRBD1,TRBJ2-5,TGTGCCAGCAGCCGCGGACAGGGTCGGAAGACCCAGTACTTC,CASSRGQGRKTQYF
TRBV5-1,-,TRBD2,TRBJ2-7,TGCGCCAGCAGCGCCGGGACTAGCGGGATTTGGGAGCAGTACTTC,CASSAGTSGIWEQYF
TRBV5-1,-,TRBD1,TRBJ1-5,TGCGCCAGCAGCTGGACCACAGGGGCCAATCAGCCCCAGCATTTT,CASSWTTGANQPQHF
TRBV10-1,-,TRBD1,TRBJ1-2,TGCGCCAGCCCTCCCAATCGGACAGGGCTGGGGTATGGCTACACCTTC,CASPPNRTGLGYGYTF
TRBV7-9,once,TRBD2,TRBJ2-1,TGTGCCAGCAGCCCTGCGGGGGGCACCTACAATGAGCAGTTCTTC,CASSPAGGTYNEQFF
TRBV4-1,many,TRBD1,TRBJ1-5,TGCGCCAGCAGCCAATCAGAAACAGGGGGCCTAAATCAGCCCCAGCATTTT,CASSQSETGGLNQPQHF
TRBV2,-,TRBD1,TRBJ2-4,TGTGCCAGCAGTTCGGGGACAGGGGGTGAAAACATTCAGTACTTC,CASSSGTGGENIQYF
TRBV23-1,-,-,TRBJ2-7,TGCGCCAGCAGTCAAGACGGAGGAAACCGATCTTACGAGCAGTACTTC,CASSQDGGNRSYEQYF
TRBV28,-,TRBD1,TRBJ1-2,TGTGCCAGCAGTTTCGGGACAGGGGTTTCCTATGGCTACACCTTC,CASSFGTGVSYGYTF
TRBV29-1,-,-,TRBJ2-1,TGCAGCGTGGACTCCGGAATTCAGTTCTTC,CSVDSGIQFF
TRBV28,-,-,TRBJ1-2,TGTGCCAGCAGTTTTTCAGGGGTCTATGGCTACACCTTC,CASSFSGVYGYTF
TRBV27,-,-,TRBJ1-6,TGTGCCAGCAGTTTCCACGATACGAGGTCACCCCTCCACTTT,CASSFHDTRSPLHF
TRBV18,-,-,TRBJ1-6,TGTGCCAGCTCACTAGACCGGGAGCAACCCCTCCACTTT,CASSLDREQPLHF
TRBV28,-,TRBD1,TRBJ2-2,TGTGCCAGCACCCCAGCCCCATTAGGACAGGGGGAGAAGCTGTTTTTT,CASTPAPLGQGEKLFF
TRBV4-3,-,TRBD2,TRBJ2-7,TGCGCCAGCAGCCAAGATATAAGCGGGGGAGCTTCGGGGGAGCAGTACTTC,CASSQDISGGASGEQYF
TRBV6-1,-,-,TRBJ2-1,TGTGCCAGCAGTGAATATTATGAGCAGTTCTTC,CASSEYYEQFF
TRBV7-9,few,TRBD2,TRBJ2-7,TGTGCCAGCAGCTCGTCCGGGACTAGAGAGGACGAGCAGTACTTC,CASSSSGTREDEQYF
TRBV7-2,-,-,TRBJ2-1,TGTGCCAGCAGCTTTGCCGTCGGTTCCCTAAGCAATGAGCAGTTCTTC,CASSFAVGSLSNEQFF
TRBV5-1,once,TRBD1,TRBJ1-1,TGCGCCAGCAGCGAGGGACAGGGGACAACTGAAGCTTTCTTT,CASSEGQGTTEAFF
TRBV28,many,TRBD1,TRBJ2-7,TGTGCCAGCAGTTTACTCTCTGGACAGGGGATGTCCTACGAGCAGTACTTC,CASSLLSGQGMSYEQYF
TRBV2,-,-,TRBJ1-4,TGTGCCAGCAGTGAAGCGGGGAGTAGGACCTATGTACGACTGTTTTTT,CASSEAGSRTYVRLFF
TRBV5-4,-,TRBD2,TRBJ2-3,TGTGCCAGCAGCCTTGTAGCGGGGGGGTTCTCAGATACGCAGTATTTT,CASSLVAGGFSDTQYF